A selection of T cell receptor beta chains follows, all from one sample in a study of T cells in Graves' hyperthyroidism and ophthalmopathy. From the multiplex PCR reads, TCRdb called clonotypes with MiXCR, one entry per CDR3 protein. The sample has 350,000 to 450,000 distinct CDR3 sequences; over 13% are singletons. The sequenced sample consisted of blood. The receptors shown here come from a man between 50 and 59 years old with Graves' ophthalmopathy. CDR3s include the opening cysteine and the closing phenylalanine or tryptophan. Fields, in order: J gene, D gene, clone size, V gene, CDR3 protein, CDR3 DNA. A D gene is named only where the DNA matches it firmly. Only some rows state a clone size, as once, few, many or a class for expanded clones.

j_call: TRBJ1-1; d_call: NA; clone_size: many; v_call: TRBV2; cdr3_aa: CGDSGRGAAAFF; cdr3_nt: TGCGGCGACTCCGGTCGGGGGGCAGCGGCTTTCTTT
j_call: TRBJ1-5; d_call: NA; clone_size: many; v_call: TRBV18; cdr3_aa: CASSPKGGGSNQPQHF; cdr3_nt: TGTGCCAGCTCACCAAAAGGGGGGGGGAGCAATCAGCCCCAGCATTTT
j_call: TRBJ1-4; d_call: NA; clone_size: many; v_call: TRBV2; cdr3_aa: CASNIPSTVEKLFF; cdr3_nt: TGTGCCAGCAACATACCATCAACAGTTGAAAAACTGTTTTTT
j_call: TRBJ2-7; d_call: TRBD1; clone_size: many; v_call: TRBV12-3/TRBV12-4; cdr3_aa: CASSALGQVFHEQYF; cdr3_nt: TGTGCCAGCAGTGCGCTCGGACAGGTTTTCCACGAGCAGTACTTC
j_call: TRBJ2-1; d_call: NA; clone_size: many; v_call: TRBV14; cdr3_aa: CASSKTYNEQFF; cdr3_nt: TGTGCCAGCAGCAAAACCTACAATGAGCAGTTCTTC
j_call: TRBJ2-1; d_call: TRBD2; clone_size: NA; v_call: TRBV7-2; cdr3_aa: CASSLGPQREVGVEQFF; cdr3_nt: TGTGCCAGCAGCTTAGGGCCCCAGCGGGAGGTGGGGGTTGAGCAGTTCTTC
j_call: TRBJ2-3; d_call: NA; clone_size: few; v_call: TRBV11-2; cdr3_aa: CASSLDLLRTDTQYF; cdr3_nt: TGTGCCAGCAGCTTAGATCTCCTCCGCACAGATACGCAGTATTTT
j_call: TRBJ1-1; d_call: NA; clone_size: NA; v_call: TRBV29-1; cdr3_aa: CSVEVLAGSTEAFF; cdr3_nt: TGCAGCGTTGAAGTCCTGGCAGGGAGCACTGAAGCTTTCTTT
j_call: TRBJ2-7; d_call: TRBD1; clone_size: few; v_call: TRBV5-1; cdr3_aa: CASSLWDSSYEQYF; cdr3_nt: TGCGCCAGCAGCTTATGGGACAGCTCCTACGAGCAGTACTTC
j_call: TRBJ2-7; d_call: NA; clone_size: NA; v_call: TRBV5-6; cdr3_aa: CASSFIFRSYEQYF; cdr3_nt: TGTGCCAGCAGCTTCATTTTCAGATCCTACGAGCAGTACTTC
j_call: TRBJ2-7; d_call: TRBD2; clone_size: few; v_call: TRBV29-1; cdr3_aa: CSVVVLAGDEQYF; cdr3_nt: TGCAGCGTTGTAGTGCTAGCGGGAGATGAGCAGTACTTC
j_call: TRBJ2-5; d_call: NA; clone_size: many; v_call: TRBV20-1; cdr3_aa: CSANDLGLLETQYF; cdr3_nt: TGCAGTGCGAACGACCTCGGACTGCTGGAGACCCAGTACTTC
j_call: TRBJ1-5; d_call: NA; clone_size: NA; v_call: TRBV29-1; cdr3_aa: CSVAADGQPQHF; cdr3_nt: TGCAGCGTAGCGGCCGATGGACAGCCCCAGCATTTT
j_call: TRBJ2-2; d_call: NA; clone_size: NA; v_call: TRBV20-1; cdr3_aa: CSASLGANTGELFF; cdr3_nt: TGCAGTGCTAGTTTGGGGGCAAACACCGGGGAGCTGTTTTTT
j_call: TRBJ2-1; d_call: NA; clone_size: NA; v_call: TRBV20-1; cdr3_aa: CSARDGAGSYSYNEQFF; cdr3_nt: TGCAGTGCTAGAGATGGGGCGGGAAGTTACTCCTACAATGAGCAGTTCTTC
j_call: TRBJ2-2; d_call: NA; clone_size: NA; v_call: TRBV20-1; cdr3_aa: CSARPIAVTGELFF; cdr3_nt: TGCAGTGCTAGACCAATAGCGGTCACCGGGGAGCTGTTTTTT
j_call: TRBJ2-3; d_call: TRBD2; clone_size: many; v_call: TRBV27; cdr3_aa: CASSTKRTSRTDTQYF; cdr3_nt: TGTGCCAGCAGTACAAAAAGGACTAGCAGGACAGATACGCAGTATTTT
j_call: TRBJ2-7; d_call: TRBD2; clone_size: few; v_call: TRBV27; cdr3_aa: CAGSPSGKGRREQYF; cdr3_nt: TGTGCCGGCAGCCCTAGCGGGAAGGGTCGTAGGGAGCAGTACTTC
j_call: TRBJ1-1; d_call: NA; clone_size: many; v_call: TRBV10-3; cdr3_aa: CATTGMNTEAFF; cdr3_nt: TGTGCCACAACGGGCATGAACACTGAAGCTTTCTTT
j_call: TRBJ1-2; d_call: NA; clone_size: many; v_call: TRBV30; cdr3_aa: CAWKVGGTDGYTF; cdr3_nt: TGTGCCTGGAAAGTAGGGGGTACGGATGGCTACACCTTC
j_call: TRBJ2-1; d_call: NA; clone_size: many; v_call: TRBV12-3/TRBV12-4; cdr3_aa: CASSLTANNEQFF; cdr3_nt: TGTGCCAGCAGTTTGACAGCAAACAATGAGCAGTTCTTC
j_call: TRBJ2-3; d_call: NA; clone_size: many; v_call: TRBV18; cdr3_aa: CASSALGTDTQYF; cdr3_nt: TGTGCCAGCTCCGCCCTGGGCACAGATACGCAGTATTTT